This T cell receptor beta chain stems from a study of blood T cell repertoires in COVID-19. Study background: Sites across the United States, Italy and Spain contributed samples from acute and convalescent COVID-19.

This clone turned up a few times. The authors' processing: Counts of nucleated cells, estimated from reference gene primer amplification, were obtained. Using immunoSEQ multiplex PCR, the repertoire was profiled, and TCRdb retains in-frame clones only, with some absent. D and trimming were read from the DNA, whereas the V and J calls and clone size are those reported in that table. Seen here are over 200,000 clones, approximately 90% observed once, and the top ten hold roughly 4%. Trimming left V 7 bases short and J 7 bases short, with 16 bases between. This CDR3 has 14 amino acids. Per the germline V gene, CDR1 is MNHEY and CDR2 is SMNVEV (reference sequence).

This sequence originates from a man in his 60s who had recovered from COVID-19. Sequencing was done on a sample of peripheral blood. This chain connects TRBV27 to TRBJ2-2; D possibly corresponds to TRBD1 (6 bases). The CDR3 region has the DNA TGTGCCAGCAATCCCCAGGGGCGCGTCGGGGAGCTGTTTTTT. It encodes CASNPQGRVGELFF.